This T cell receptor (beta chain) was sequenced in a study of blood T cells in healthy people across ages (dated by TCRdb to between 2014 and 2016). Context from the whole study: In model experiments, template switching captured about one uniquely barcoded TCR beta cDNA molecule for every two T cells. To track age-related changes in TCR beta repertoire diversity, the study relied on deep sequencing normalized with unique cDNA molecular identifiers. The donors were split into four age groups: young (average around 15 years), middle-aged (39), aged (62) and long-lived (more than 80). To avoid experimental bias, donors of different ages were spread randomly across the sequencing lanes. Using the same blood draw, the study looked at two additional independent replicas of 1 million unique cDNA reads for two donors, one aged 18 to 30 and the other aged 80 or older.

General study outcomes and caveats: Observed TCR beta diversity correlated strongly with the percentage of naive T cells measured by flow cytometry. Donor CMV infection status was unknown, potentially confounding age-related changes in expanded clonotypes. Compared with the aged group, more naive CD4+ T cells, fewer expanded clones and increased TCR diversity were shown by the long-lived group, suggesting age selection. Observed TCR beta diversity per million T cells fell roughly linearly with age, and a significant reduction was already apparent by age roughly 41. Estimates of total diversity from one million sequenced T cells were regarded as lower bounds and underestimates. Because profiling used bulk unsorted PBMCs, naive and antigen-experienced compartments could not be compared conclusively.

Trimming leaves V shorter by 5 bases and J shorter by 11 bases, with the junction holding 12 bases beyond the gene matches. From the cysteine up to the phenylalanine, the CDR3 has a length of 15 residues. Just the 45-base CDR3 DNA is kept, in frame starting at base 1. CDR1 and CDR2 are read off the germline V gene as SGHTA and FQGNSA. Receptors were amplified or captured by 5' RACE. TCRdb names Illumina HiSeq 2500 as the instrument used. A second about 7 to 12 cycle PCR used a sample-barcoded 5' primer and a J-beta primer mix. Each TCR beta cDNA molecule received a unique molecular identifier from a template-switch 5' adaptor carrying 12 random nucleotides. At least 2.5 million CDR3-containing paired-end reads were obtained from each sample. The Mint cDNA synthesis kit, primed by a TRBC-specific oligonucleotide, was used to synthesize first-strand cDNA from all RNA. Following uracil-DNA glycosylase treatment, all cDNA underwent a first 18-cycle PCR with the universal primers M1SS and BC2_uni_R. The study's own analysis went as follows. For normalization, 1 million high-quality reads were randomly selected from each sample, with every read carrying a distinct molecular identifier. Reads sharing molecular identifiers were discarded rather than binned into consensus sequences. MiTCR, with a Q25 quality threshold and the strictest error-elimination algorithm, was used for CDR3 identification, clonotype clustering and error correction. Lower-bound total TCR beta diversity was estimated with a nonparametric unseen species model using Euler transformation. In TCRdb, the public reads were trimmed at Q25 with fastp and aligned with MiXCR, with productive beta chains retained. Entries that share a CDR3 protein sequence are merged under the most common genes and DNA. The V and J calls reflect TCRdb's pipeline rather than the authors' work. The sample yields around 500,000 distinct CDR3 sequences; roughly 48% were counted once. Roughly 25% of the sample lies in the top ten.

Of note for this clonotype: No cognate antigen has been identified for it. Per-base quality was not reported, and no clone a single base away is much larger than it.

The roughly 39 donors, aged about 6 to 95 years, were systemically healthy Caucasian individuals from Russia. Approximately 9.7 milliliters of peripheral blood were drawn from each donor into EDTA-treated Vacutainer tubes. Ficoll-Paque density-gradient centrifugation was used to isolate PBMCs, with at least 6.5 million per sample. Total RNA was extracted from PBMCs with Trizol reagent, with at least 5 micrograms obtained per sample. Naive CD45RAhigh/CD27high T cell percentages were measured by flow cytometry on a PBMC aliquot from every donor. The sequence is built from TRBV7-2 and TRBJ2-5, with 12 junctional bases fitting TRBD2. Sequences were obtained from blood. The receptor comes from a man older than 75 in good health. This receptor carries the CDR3 CASSPGLAGYNEQYF. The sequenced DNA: TGTGCCAGCAGCCCCGGACTAGCGGGATACAATGAGCAGTACTTC.